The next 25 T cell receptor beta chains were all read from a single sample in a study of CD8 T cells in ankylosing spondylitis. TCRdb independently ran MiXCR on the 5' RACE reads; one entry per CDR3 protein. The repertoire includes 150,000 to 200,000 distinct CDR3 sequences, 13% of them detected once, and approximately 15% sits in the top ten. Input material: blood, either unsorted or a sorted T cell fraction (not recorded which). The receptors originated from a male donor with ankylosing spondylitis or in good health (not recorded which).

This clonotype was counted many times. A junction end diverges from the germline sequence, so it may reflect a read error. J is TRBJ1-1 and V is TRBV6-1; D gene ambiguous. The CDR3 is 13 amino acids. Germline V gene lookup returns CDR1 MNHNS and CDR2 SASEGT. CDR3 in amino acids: CASGDTGNTEAFF. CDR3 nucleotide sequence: TGTGCCAGCGGTGATACCGGGAACACTGAAGCTTTCTTT.

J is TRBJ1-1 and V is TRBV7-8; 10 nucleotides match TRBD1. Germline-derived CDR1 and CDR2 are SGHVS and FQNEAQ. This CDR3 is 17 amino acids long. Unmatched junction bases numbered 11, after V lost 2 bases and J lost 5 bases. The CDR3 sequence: CASSLSRDRGSETEAFF. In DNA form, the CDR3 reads TGTGCCAGCAGCTTATCCCGGGACAGGGGTTCGGAAACTGAAGCTTTCTTT.

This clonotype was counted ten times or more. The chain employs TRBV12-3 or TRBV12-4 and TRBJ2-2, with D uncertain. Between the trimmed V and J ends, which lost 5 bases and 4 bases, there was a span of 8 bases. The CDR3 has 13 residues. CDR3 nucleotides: TGTGCCAGCAGTCGTACCTCCACCGGGGAGCTGTTTTTT. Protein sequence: CASSRTSTGELFF.

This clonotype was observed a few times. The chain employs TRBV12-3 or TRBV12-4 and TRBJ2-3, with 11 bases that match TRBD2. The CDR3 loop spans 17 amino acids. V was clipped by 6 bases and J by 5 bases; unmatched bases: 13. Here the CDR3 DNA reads TGTGCCAGCAGAGCCGGGACTAGCGGTTCTGGGAGAGATACGCAGTATTTT. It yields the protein CASRAGTSGSGRDTQYF.

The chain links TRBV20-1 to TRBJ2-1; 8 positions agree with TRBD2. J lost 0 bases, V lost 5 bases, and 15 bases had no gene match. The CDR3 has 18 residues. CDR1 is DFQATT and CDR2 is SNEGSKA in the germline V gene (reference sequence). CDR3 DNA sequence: TGCAGTGCTCCGTTCGCTAGCGGGCTTTTGAGCTCCTACAATGAGCAGTTCTTC. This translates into CSAPFASGLLSSYNEQFF.

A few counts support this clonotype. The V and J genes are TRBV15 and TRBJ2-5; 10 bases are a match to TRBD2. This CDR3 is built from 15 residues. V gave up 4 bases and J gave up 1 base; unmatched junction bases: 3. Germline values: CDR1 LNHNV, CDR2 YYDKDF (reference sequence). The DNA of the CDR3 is TGTGCCACCAGCACCGGACTAGCGGCCCAAGAGACCCAGTACTTC. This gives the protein CATSTGLAAQETQYF.

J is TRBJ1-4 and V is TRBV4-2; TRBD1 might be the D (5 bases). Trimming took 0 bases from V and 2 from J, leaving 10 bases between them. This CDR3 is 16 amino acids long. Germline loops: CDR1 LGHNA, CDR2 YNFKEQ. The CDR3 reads CASSQEGPRTNEKLFF. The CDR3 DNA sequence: TGTGCCAGCAGCCAAGAGGGGCCCAGGACTAATGAAAAACTGTTTTTT.

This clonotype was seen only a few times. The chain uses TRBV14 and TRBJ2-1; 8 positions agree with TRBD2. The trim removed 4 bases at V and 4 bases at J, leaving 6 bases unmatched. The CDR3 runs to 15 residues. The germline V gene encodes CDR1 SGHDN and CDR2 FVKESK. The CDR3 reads CASSPGTRFYNEQFF. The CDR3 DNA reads TGTGCCAGCAGCCCCGGGACTAGATTTTACAATGAGCAGTTCTTC. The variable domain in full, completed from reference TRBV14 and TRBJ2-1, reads EAGVTQFPSHSVIEKGQTVTLRCDPISGHDNLYWYRRVMGKEIKFLLHFVKESKQDESGMPNNRFLAERTGGTYSTLKVQPAELEDSGVYFCASSPGTRFYNEQFFGPGTRLTVL.

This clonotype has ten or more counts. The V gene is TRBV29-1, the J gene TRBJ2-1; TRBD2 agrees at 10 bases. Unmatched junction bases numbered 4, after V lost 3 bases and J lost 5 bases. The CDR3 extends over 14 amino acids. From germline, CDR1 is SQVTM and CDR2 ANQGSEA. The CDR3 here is CSVDRTSGNNEQFF. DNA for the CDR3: TGCAGCGTTGACCGGACTAGCGGAAACAATGAGCAGTTCTTC.

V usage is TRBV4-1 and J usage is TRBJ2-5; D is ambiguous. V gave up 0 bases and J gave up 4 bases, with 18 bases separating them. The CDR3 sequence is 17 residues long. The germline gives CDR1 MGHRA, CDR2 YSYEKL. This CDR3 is CASSQDWGTTTGETQYF. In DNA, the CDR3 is TGCGCCAGCAGCCAAGATTGGGGTACGACCACCGGAGAGACCCAGTACTTC.

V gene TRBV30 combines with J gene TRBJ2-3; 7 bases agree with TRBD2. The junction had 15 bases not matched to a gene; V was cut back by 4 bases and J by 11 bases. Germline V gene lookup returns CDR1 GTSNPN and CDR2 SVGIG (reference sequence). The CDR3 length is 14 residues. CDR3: CAWNEVGGPEGQYF. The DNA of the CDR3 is TGTGCCTGGAATGAGGTGGGAGGGCCTGAGGGGCAGTATTTT.

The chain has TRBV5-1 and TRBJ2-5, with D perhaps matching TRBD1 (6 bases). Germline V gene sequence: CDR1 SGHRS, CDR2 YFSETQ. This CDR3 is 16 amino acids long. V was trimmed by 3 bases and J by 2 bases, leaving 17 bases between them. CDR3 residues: CASSSLHGQIQETQYF. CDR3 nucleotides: TGCGCCAGCAGCTCCTTACATGGACAGATTCAAGAGACCCAGTACTTC.

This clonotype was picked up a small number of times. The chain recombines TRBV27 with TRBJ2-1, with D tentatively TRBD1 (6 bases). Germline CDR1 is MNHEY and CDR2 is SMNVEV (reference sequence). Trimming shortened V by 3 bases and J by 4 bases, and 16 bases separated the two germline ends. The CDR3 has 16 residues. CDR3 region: CASSFVGDTSYNEQFF. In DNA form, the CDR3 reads TGTGCCAGCAGTTTTGTAGGGGACACTTCATACAATGAGCAGTTCTTC.

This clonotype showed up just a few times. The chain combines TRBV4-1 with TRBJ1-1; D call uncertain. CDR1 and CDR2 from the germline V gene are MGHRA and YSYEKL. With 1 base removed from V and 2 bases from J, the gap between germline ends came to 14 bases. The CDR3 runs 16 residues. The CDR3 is CASSQVGWPSNTEAFF. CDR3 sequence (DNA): TGCGCCAGCAGCCAAGTAGGTTGGCCGTCTAACACTGAAGCTTTCTTT.

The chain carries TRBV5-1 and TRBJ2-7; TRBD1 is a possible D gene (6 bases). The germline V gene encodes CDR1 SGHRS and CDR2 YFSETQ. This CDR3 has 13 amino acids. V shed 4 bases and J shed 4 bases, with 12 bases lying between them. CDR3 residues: CASSVDSPYEQYF. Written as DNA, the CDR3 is TGCGCCAGCAGCGTGGACAGTCCGTACGAGCAGTACTTC.

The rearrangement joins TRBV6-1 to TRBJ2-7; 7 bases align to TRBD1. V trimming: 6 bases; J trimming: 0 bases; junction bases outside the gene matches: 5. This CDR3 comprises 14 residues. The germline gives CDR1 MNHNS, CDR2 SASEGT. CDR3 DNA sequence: TGTGCCAGCAGGGACAGGAGGAGCTCCTACGAGCAGTACTTC. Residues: CASRDRRSSYEQYF.

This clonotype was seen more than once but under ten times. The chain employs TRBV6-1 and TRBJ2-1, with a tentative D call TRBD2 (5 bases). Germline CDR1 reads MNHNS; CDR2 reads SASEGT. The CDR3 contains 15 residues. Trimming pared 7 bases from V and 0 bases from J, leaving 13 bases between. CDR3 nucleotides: TGTGCCAGCACCGCGGGTGGGAGCTCCTACAATGAGCAGTTCTTC. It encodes CASTAGGSSYNEQFF.

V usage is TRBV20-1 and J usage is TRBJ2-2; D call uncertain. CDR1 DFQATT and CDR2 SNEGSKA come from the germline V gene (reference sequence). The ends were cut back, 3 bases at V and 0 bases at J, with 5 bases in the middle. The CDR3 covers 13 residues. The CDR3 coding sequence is TGCAGTGCTAGTCTCTCGAACACCGGGGAGCTGTTTTTT. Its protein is CSASLSNTGELFF.

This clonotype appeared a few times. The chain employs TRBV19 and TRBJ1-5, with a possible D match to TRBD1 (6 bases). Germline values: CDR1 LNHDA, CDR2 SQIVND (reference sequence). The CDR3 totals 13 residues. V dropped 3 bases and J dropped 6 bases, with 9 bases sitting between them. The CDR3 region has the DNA TGTGCCAGTAGTATGCGGGGGGCTCAGCCCCAGCATTTT. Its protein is CASSMRGAQPQHF.

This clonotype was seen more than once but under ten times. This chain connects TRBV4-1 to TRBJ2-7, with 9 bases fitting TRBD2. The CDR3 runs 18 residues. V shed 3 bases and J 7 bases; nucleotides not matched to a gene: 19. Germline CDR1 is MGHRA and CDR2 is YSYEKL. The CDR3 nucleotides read TGCGCCAGCAGCCAGGAGGGGAGACTAGCGGAACCCAGGGGAGAGCAGTACTTC. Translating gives CASSQEGRLAEPRGEQYF.

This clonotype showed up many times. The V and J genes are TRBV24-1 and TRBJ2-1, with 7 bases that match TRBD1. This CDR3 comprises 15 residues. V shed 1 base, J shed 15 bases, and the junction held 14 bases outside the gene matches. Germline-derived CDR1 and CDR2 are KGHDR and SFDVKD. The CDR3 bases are TGTGCCACCAGTGATTTCGATAAGGACAGGCTTGCCTGGTTCTTC. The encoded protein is CATSDFDKDRLAWFF.

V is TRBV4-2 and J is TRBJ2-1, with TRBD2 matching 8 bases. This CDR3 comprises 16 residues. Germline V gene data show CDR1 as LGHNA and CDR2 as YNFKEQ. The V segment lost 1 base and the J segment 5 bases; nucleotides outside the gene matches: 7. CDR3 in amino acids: CASSQVSGGQDNEQFF. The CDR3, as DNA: TGTGCCAGCAGCCAAGTGAGCGGGGGTCAAGACAATGAGCAGTTCTTC.

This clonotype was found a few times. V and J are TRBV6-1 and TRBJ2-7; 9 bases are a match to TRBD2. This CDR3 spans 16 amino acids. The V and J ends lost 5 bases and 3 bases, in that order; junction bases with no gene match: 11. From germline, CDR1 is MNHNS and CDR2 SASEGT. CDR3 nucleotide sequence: TGTGCCAGCAGTCCCTCTAGCGGGGAAAAGATCTACGAGCAGTACTTC. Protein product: CASSPSSGEKIYEQYF.

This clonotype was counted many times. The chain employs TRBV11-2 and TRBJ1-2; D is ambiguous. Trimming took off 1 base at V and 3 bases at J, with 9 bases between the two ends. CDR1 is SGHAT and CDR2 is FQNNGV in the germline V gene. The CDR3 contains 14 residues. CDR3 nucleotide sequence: TGTGCCAGCAGCTTAGGGGGTCTTGACTATGGCTACACCTTC. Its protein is CASSLGGLDYGYTF.

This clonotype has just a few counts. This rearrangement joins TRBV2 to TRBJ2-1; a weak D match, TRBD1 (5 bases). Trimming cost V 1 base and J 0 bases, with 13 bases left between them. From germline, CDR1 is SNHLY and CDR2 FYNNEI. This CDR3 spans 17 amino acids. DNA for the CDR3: TGTGCCAGCAGTGAAGATGGGGCCACACTCTCCTACAATGAGCAGTTCTTC. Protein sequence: CASSEDGATLSYNEQFF.